The source of this TCR beta chain is a study of CD8 T cells in Susac syndrome. Study information: When blood was drawn, patients with Susac syndrome were on intravenous immunoglobulin alone, on corticosteroids, or therapy-naive.

Germline loops: CDR1 LGHDT, CDR2 YNNKEL (reference sequence). Trimming left V 4 bases short and J 6 bases short, with 19 bases between. This CDR3 is built from 15 residues. An input of about 0.45 to 1 ug of RNA was subjected to reverse transcription using random hexamers. From the immunoSEQ multiplex PCR reads, TCRdb called clonotypes with MiXCR, one entry per CDR3 protein. This sample carries about 100,000 distinct CDR3 sequences, about 95% of them seen once, and the ten largest clones take less than 0.35%. Sequencing was carried out using CD8+ T cells from PBMCs. This chain uses TRBV3-1 with TRBJ2-7; D perhaps matches TRBD2 (5 bases). This receptor was obtained from a human donor with Susac syndrome. CDR3 coding DNA: TGTGCCAGCAGCCCTGTGGCGGGTCCTACAGTCGAGCAGTACTTC. Translation gives CASSPVAGPTVEQYF.